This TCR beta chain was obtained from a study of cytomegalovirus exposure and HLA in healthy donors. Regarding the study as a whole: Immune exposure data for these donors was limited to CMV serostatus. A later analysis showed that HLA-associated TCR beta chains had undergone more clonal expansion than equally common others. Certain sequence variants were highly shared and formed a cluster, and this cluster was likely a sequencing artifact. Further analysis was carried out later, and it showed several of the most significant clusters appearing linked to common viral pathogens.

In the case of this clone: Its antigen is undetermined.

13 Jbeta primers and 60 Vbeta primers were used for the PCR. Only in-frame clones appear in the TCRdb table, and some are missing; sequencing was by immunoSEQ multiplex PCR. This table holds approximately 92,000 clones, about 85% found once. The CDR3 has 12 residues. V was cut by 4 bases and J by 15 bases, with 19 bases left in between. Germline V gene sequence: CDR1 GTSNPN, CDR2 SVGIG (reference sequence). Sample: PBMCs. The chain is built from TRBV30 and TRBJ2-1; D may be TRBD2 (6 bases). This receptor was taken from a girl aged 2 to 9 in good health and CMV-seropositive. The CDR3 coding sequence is TGTGCCTGGACATTCGGGAGCTTCATACCGTTCTTC. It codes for CAWTFGSFIPFF.